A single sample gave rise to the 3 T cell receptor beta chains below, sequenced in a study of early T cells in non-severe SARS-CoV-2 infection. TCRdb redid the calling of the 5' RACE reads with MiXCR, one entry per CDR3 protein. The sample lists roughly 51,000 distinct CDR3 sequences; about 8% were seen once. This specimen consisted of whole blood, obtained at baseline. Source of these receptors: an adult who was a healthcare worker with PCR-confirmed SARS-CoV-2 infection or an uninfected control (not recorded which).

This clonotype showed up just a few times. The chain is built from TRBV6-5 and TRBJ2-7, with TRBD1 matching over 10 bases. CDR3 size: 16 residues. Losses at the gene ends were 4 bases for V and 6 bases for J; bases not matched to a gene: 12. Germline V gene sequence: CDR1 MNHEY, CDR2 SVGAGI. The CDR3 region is CASSSHPPGTGVEQYF. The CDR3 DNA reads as TGTGCCAGCAGTTCCCACCCCCCCGGGACAGGGGTCGAGCAGTACTTC.

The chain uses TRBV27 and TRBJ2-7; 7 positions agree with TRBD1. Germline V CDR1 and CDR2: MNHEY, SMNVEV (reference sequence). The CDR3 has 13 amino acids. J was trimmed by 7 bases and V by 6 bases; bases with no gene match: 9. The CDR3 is CASRPDRVGEQYF. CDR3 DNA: TGTGCCAGCAGACCAGACAGGGTTGGAGAGCAGTACTTC.

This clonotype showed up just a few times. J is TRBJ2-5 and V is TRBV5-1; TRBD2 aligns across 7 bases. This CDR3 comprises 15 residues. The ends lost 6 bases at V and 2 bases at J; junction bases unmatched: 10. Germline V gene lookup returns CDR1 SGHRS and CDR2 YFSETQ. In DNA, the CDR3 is TGCGCCAGCACCCGAAGCGGGACCCTACAAGAGACCCAGTACTTC. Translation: CASTRSGTLQETQYF.